Each of the 6 T cell receptor beta chains below was sequenced from the same sample in a study of cytomegalovirus exposure and HLA in healthy donors. The PCR was carried out with 60 Vbeta primers and 13 Jbeta primers. Data came from immunoSEQ multiplex PCR; TCRdb stores just in-frame clones and leaves some out. This sample's table has around 130,000 clones. Sequencing used PBMCs. The receptor source for this set is a woman between 55 and 75 years old in good health and CMV-seronegative.

The V gene is TRBV19, the J gene TRBJ2-5; 8 nucleotides align to TRBD1. Losses at the gene ends were 8 bases for V and 4 bases for J; bases not matched to a gene: 9. There are 14 residues in the CDR3. Germline V gene sequence: CDR1 LNHDA, CDR2 SQIVND (reference sequence). The CDR3 sequence: CASAPRQGRETQYF. The CDR3 nucleotides are TGTGCCAGTGCACCGAGACAGGGGCGAGAGACCCAGTACTTC. Complete variable domain (other parts from reference TRBV19 and TRBJ2-5): DGGITQSPKYLFRKEGQNVTLSCEQNLNHDAMYWYRQDPGQGLRLIYYSQIVNDFQKGDIAEGYSVSREKKESFPLTVTSAQKNPTAFYLCASAPRQGRETQYFGPGTRLLVL.

The genes are TRBV5-1 and TRBJ2-5, with 9 bases that match TRBD1. Germline CDR1 is SGHRS and CDR2 is YFSETQ. The CDR3 length is 15 residues. With V trimmed by 4 bases and J by 3 bases, 7 bases remained unmatched. The CDR3 region has the DNA TGCGCCAGCAGCACCCGATGGACAGGGGAAGAGACCCAGTACTTC. Amino acids: CASSTRWTGEETQYF.

The chain recombines TRBV18 with TRBJ2-1; perhaps TRBD1 as D (5 bases). V was trimmed by 3 bases and J by 4 bases, leaving 7 bases between them. CDR3 length: 13 amino acids. Germline CDR1 KGHSH, CDR2 LQKENI. The CDR3 coding sequence is TGTGCCAGCTCACCCCGACAGTACAATGAGCAGTTCTTC. Its translation: CASSPRQYNEQFF.

J is TRBJ2-1 and V is TRBV27; 13 bases fit TRBD2. The CDR3 consists of 14 residues. The J segment lost 3 bases and the V segment lost 8 bases, leaving 1 base of the junction unmatched. Germline CDR1 reads MNHEY; CDR2 reads SMNVEV (reference sequence). CDR3 loop: CASGLAGVYNEQFF. The CDR3 region has the DNA TGTGCCAGCGGACTAGCGGGAGTCTACAATGAGCAGTTCTTC.

The rearrangement uses TRBV28 and TRBJ1-2; no clear D gene. V lost 3 bases and J 0 bases, leaving 11 bases between the germline ends. The CDR3 sequence is 15 residues long. Germline CDR1 MDHEN, CDR2 SYDVKM. CDR3 protein: CASSFNYRSNYGYTF. The CDR3 DNA is TGTGCCAGCAGTTTTAATTACAGATCTAACTATGGCTACACCTTC.

The rearrangement links TRBV9 to TRBJ1-1; the D is unclear. V gave up 0 bases and J gave up 1 base, with 10 bases separating them. Germline V CDR1 and CDR2: SGDLS, YYNGEE. This CDR3 contains 15 residues. The CDR3 loop reads CASSVGRGTNTEAFF. The DNA for the CDR3 is TGTGCCAGCAGCGTAGGTCGGGGAACGAACACTGAAGCTTTCTTT. The full variable domain, rest sourced from reference TRBV9 and TRBJ1-1, is DSGVTQTPKHLITATGQRVTLRCSPRSGDLSVYWYQQSLDQGLQFLIQYYNGEERAKGNILERFSAQQFPDLHSELNLSSLELGDSALYFCASSVGRGTNTEAFFGQGTRLTVV.